Below, 9 T cell receptor beta chains from the same sample are listed, as sequenced in a study of OX40 agonist ivuxolimab in advanced cancers. TCRdb's copy holds only in-frame clones and misses some; the assay was immunoSEQ multiplex PCR. Found here are thousands of clones, 50% to 70% of them singletons; the top ten hold approximately 50%. This sample comprised CD4+ or CD8+ T cells sorted from blood, obtained in a trial of the OX40 agonist ivuxolimab. These receptors were obtained from an adult with an advanced solid tumor such as melanoma, head and neck, liver or kidney cancer.

The chain is built from TRBV28 and TRBJ2-7, with D tentatively TRBD1 or TRBD2 (5 bases each). Trimming took 6 bases from V and 4 from J, leaving 7 bases between them. Germline CDR1 is MDHEN and CDR2 is SYDVKM. The CDR3 totals 11 residues. CDR3 in amino acids: CASREGYEQYF. The CDR3 DNA follows: TGTGCCAGCAGAGAGGGGTACGAGCAGTACTTC.

This sequence joins TRBV4-3 and TRBJ2-7; perhaps TRBD1 as D (5 bases). There are 13 residues in the CDR3. V gave up 0 bases and J gave up 5 bases, with 8 bases separating them. Germline V lookup: CDR1 LGHNA, CDR2 YSLEER. The CDR3 spells CASSQDTGNEQYF. Here the CDR3 DNA reads TGCGCCAGCAGCCAAGATACAGGCAACGAGCAGTACTTC.

The sample holds one count of this clone. The V gene is TRBV13, the J gene TRBJ1-3; TRBD1 agrees at 8 bases. With V trimmed by 9 bases and J by 8 bases, 12 bases remained unmatched. The CDR3 consists of 14 residues. Germline V gene data show CDR1 as PRHDT and CDR2 as FYEKMQ (reference sequence). The CDR3 spells CASSSGTGGYTIYF. For the CDR3, the DNA is TGTGCCAGTTCCTCCGGAACAGGGGGATACACCATATATTTT.

In its sample, this clone is medium-sized. V gene TRBV15 combines with J gene TRBJ2-1; either TRBD1 or TRBD2 may supply D (6 bases each). Trimming shortened V by 5 bases and J by 7 bases, and 15 bases separated the two germline ends. In germline, CDR1 is LNHNV, CDR2 YYDKDF (reference sequence). The CDR3 has 14 residues. This CDR3 reads CATSPPGGGNEQFF. Here the CDR3 DNA reads TGTGCCACCAGCCCTCCCGGGGGCGGGAATGAGCAGTTCTTC.

This chain connects TRBV7-2 to TRBJ2-7, with 10 positions matching TRBD2. With V trimmed by 5 bases and J by 2 bases, 9 bases remained unmatched. Germline loops: CDR1 SGHTA, CDR2 FQGNSA. The CDR3 runs to 16 residues. The DNA of the CDR3 is TGTGCCAGCAGCCACCCCGGGCTAGCGGGAGCCTACGAGCAGTACTTC. It specifies CASSHPGLAGAYEQYF.

Remarks on this clone: This same CDR3 is encoded by further DNA sequences in the sample. The V call is TRBV28, the J call TRBJ2-7; TRBD2 is a possible D gene (6 bases). The CDR3 sequence is 14 residues long. CDR1 MDHEN and CDR2 SYDVKM come from the germline V gene. V was clipped by 6 bases and J by 6 bases, with 18 bases between them. CDR3 in amino acids: CASRPGLGAGEQYF. DNA of the CDR3: TGTGCCAGCAGACCGGGCCTAGGAGCGGGCGAGCAGTACTTC.

The table lists this clone with a few counts. This chain connects TRBV28 to TRBJ2-5; the D gene is possibly TRBD1 (6 bases). The ends were cut back, 4 bases at V and 4 bases at J, with 10 bases in the middle. Germline values: CDR1 MDHEN, CDR2 SYDVKM. The CDR3 contains 13 residues. CDR3 sequence: CASSSNRVETQYF. CDR3 sequence (DNA): TGTGCCAGCAGTTCCAACAGGGTAGAGACCCAGTACTTC. Complete variable domain (other parts from reference TRBV28 and TRBJ2-5): DVKVTQSSRYLVKRTGEKVFLECVQDMDHENMFWYRQDPGLGLRLIYFSYDVKMKEKGDIPEGYSVSREKKERFSLILESASTNQTSMYLCASSSNRVETQYFGPGTRLLVL.

The rearrangement links TRBV4-1 to TRBJ1-5, with TRBD1 identical over 7 bases. V trimming: 5 bases; J trimming: 0 bases; junction bases outside the gene matches: 7. This CDR3 region has 16 residues. Germline V gives CDR1 MGHRA, CDR2 YSYEKL. The CDR3 region is CASSATGRDSNQPQHF. DNA of the CDR3: TGCGCCAGCAGCGCGACAGGGAGAGATAGCAATCAGCCCCAGCATTTT.

The chain employs TRBV9 and TRBJ2-7; 10 nucleotides align to TRBD2. V lost 4 bases to trimming and J lost 2 bases; unmatched junction nucleotides: 9. Germline V CDR1 and CDR2: SGDLS, YYNGEE. The CDR3 runs 16 residues. CDR3 residues: CASSPSGTSATYEQYF. In DNA form, the CDR3 reads TGTGCCAGCAGCCCCTCCGGGACTAGCGCAACCTACGAGCAGTACTTC.